A selection of T cell receptor beta chains follows, all from one sample in a study of T cell repertoires in cytomegalovirus infection. TCRdb independently ran MiXCR on the reads; one entry per CDR3 protein. The sample lists hundreds of thousands of distinct CDR3 sequences; 30% to 35% were seen once. Antigens of these TCRs are unknown. This material consisted of cultured PBMCs, taken from culture after CMV antigen stimulation. These receptors all come from a human donor in good health (CMV status not recorded). Some clones in this sample may be carry-over from other donors' samples. Both conserved end residues are part of each CDR3. A D gene is named only where the DNA matches it firmly. The size field is filled for only some rows; it gives once, few, many or a size class.

clone size	V gene	D gene	J gene	CDR3 protein	CDR3 DNA
-	TRBV10-3	-	TRBJ1-6	CAISAGGGGNSPLHF	TGTGCCATCAGTGCGGGTGGAGGGGGGAATTCACCCCTCCACTTT
-	TRBV10-3	TRBD2	TRBJ2-1	CAILSGLAGHSSYNEQFF	TGTGCCATACTGTCGGGACTAGCGGGTCATAGCTCCTACAATGAGCAGTTCTTC
-	TRBV29-1	-	TRBJ1-1	CSVKRLGTEAFF	TGCAGCGTTAAACGCCTGGGCACTGAAGCTTTCTTT
few	TRBV5-8	-	TRBJ2-3	CASSLEGGVTDTQYF	TGTGCCAGCAGCTTGGAGGGAGGCGTCACAGATACGCAGTATTTT
many	TRBV7-2	-	TRBJ2-6	CASSPVMPGANVLTF	TGTGCCAGCAGCCCGGTGATGCCTGGGGCCAACGTCCTGACTTTC
-	TRBV7-2	-	TRBJ1-4	CASSPETTTNEKLFF	TGTGCCAGCAGCCCTGAGACTACAACTAATGAAAAACTGTTTTTT
-	TRBV19	-	TRBJ2-3	CASSLIASGNTQYF	TGTGCCAGTAGTCTAATTGCGTCGGGGAATACGCAGTATTTT
few	TRBV11-2	TRBD1	TRBJ2-5	CASSFGSGTGFPKETQYF	TGTGCCAGCAGCTTCGGATCGGGGACAGGGTTTCCGAAAGAGACCCAGTACTTC
-	TRBV7-8	-	TRBJ2-7	CASSLALQDEQYF	TGTGCCAGCAGCTTAGCGCTTCAGGACGAGCAGTACTTC
once	TRBV7-2	TRBD2	TRBJ2-1	CANSLGLLGEQFF	TGTGCCAACAGCTTGGGACTACTCGGGGAGCAGTTCTTC
-	TRBV7-6	TRBD2	TRBJ2-5	CASAPQSGLAVQETQYF	TGTGCCAGCGCCCCTCAGTCGGGACTAGCGGTCCAAGAGACCCAGTACTTC
-	TRBV28	-	TRBJ2-5	CASSLGPGVTTQYF	TGTGCCAGCAGTTTAGGGCCGGGGGTGACGACCCAGTACTTC
few	TRBV7-2	-	TRBJ2-2	CASITLANTGELFF	TGTGCCAGCATAACCCTAGCGAACACCGGGGAGCTGTTTTTT
many	TRBV7-2	TRBD2	TRBJ2-3	CASRLAGGPDTQYF	TGTGCCAGCAGGCTAGCGGGAGGTCCAGATACGCAGTATTTT
many	TRBV12-3/TRBV12-4	TRBD2	TRBJ2-7	CASTSGRRLAGSYEQYF	TGTGCCAGCACGTCAGGGCGTAGACTAGCGGGATCCTACGAGCAGTACTTC
many	TRBV7-2	-	TRBJ2-7	CASSPGWEQYF	TGTGCCAGCAGCCCAGGGTGGGAGCAGTACTTC
many	TRBV7-8	TRBD1	TRBJ1-3	CASSFDRDSGNTIYF	TGTGCCAGCAGCTTCGACCGGGACAGTGGAAACACCATATATTTT
-	TRBV12-3/TRBV12-4	TRBD1	TRBJ2-1	CASRPGQGYNEQFF	TGTGCCAGCAGGCCGGGACAGGGTTACAATGAGCAGTTCTTC
once	TRBV12-3/TRBV12-4	TRBD2	TRBJ2-1	CASSLTSGPSYNEQFF	TGTGCCAGCAGTCTGACTAGCGGACCCTCCTACAATGAGCAGTTCTTC
-	TRBV25-1	-	TRBJ2-3	CASSVPGHTDTQYF	TGTGCCAGCAGTGTTCCGGGGCACACAGATACGCAGTATTTT
-	TRBV14	-	TRBJ2-3	CASSALIAARTDTQYF	TGTGCCAGCAGCGCCCTTATAGCGGCCCGCACAGATACGCAGTATTTT
-	TRBV12-3/TRBV12-4	-	TRBJ2-3	CASSPILLTGYTDTQYF	TGTGCCAGCAGTCCAATCCTTCTGACGGGTTACACAGATACGCAGTATTTT
few	TRBV20-1	-	TRBJ1-3	CSARDGGPSSGNTIYF	TGCAGTGCTAGAGACGGGGGACCGAGCTCTGGAAACACCATATATTTT
-	TRBV3-1	-	TRBJ2-3	CASSRVSDTQYF	TGTGCCAGCAGCCGAGTTTCAGATACGCAGTATTTT
-	TRBV11-2	-	TRBJ1-6	CASSSTPRGRYSPLHF	TGTGCCAGCAGCTCCACCCCTCGGGGACGTTATTCACCCCTCCACTTT
-	TRBV20-1	TRBD2	TRBJ2-5	CSARVSLLDWRELQETQYF	TGCAGTGCTAGAGTCTCCCTGCTTGATTGGCGGGAGCTACAAGAGACCCAGTACTTC
few	TRBV12-3/TRBV12-4	-	TRBJ2-2	CASSLKASGELFF	TGTGCCAGCAGTTTGAAGGCATCCGGGGAGCTGTTTTTT
-	TRBV13	TRBD1	TRBJ1-3	CASSSTGGPGNTIYF	TGTGCCAGCAGTTCAACAGGGGGCCCTGGAAACACCATATATTTT
once	TRBV27	-	TRBJ1-6	CASGHAWDSPLHF	TGTGCCAGCGGCCATGCTTGGGATTCACCCCTCCACTTT
-	TRBV12-3/TRBV12-4	TRBD1	TRBJ2-3	CASNLGTATDTQYF	TGTGCCAGCAACCTCGGGACAGCTACAGATACGCAGTATTTT
-	TRBV12-3/TRBV12-4	TRBD1	TRBJ2-6	CASRATGAGANVLTF	TGTGCCAGCAGAGCGACAGGGGCTGGGGCCAACGTCCTGACTTTC
few	TRBV12-3/TRBV12-4	-	TRBJ2-3	CASSPGRTFTQYF	TGTGCCAGCAGCCCAGGACGGACTTTTACGCAGTATTTT
few	TRBV6-2/TRBV6-3	-	TRBJ1-1	CASMRMNTEAFF	TGTGCCAGCATGCGAATGAACACTGAAGCTTTCTTT
-	TRBV12-3/TRBV12-4	-	TRBJ2-5	CASSISGAETQYF	TGTGCCAGCAGCATCTCAGGGGCCGAGACCCAGTACTTC
many	TRBV7-2	-	TRBJ2-1	CASSLFGTTTDEQFF	TGTGCCAGCAGCTTGTTCGGGACCACGACCGATGAGCAGTTCTTC
-	TRBV7-4	-	TRBJ1-3	CASSFNGRISGNTIYF	TGTGCCAGCAGCTTTAATGGGAGAATCTCTGGAAACACCATATATTTT
-	TRBV4-1	TRBD2	TRBJ2-1	CASSQESAGGGYNEQFF	TGCGCCAGCAGCCAAGAGTCCGCGGGAGGGGGGTACAATGAGCAGTTCTTC
-	TRBV12-3/TRBV12-4	TRBD1	TRBJ2-7	CASSLRDRGQSYF	TGTGCCAGCAGTTTAAGGGACAGGGGACAATCGTACTTC
-	TRBV19	-	TRBJ2-1	CASSITLGDPSSNEQFF	TGTGCCAGTAGTATAACCCTCGGGGACCCCAGTTCAAATGAGCAGTTCTTC
-	TRBV18	TRBD1	TRBJ2-7	CASSPKETGLEQYF	TGTGCCAGCTCACCAAAAGAGACAGGGTTAGAGCAGTACTTC
-	TRBV2	TRBD2	TRBJ2-5	CASSELRGETQYF	TGTGCCAGCAGTGAATTGCGGGGGGAGACCCAGTACTTC
few	TRBV18	TRBD2	TRBJ2-3	CASSPLAGERTDTQYF	TGTGCCAGCTCACCACTCGCGGGAGAGAGGACAGATACGCAGTATTTT
few	TRBV7-2	TRBD1	TRBJ2-5	CASSNGQAGKETQYF	TGTGCCAGCAGCAATGGACAGGCTGGTAAAGAGACCCAGTACTTC
once	TRBV7-3	TRBD1	TRBJ1-6	CASSGGTGALSYNSPLHF	TGTGCCAGCAGCGGCGGGACAGGGGCTCTTTCCTATAATTCACCCCTCCACTTT
-	TRBV20-1	-	TRBJ1-3	CSAPSDPGNTIYF	TGCAGTGCCCCGTCCGACCCTGGAAACACCATATATTTT
-	TRBV27	-	TRBJ1-2	CASTGSPGYGYTF	TGTGCCAGCACGGGGTCTCCCGGCTATGGCTACACCTTC
many	TRBV20-1	TRBD1	TRBJ1-4	CSATNLGQGEKLFF	TGCAGTGCTACTAACCTGGGACAGGGGGAAAAACTGTTTTTT
-	TRBV10-2	-	TRBJ2-5	CASSGGVRGETQYF	TGCGCCAGCAGTGGCGGCGTGAGGGGAGAGACCCAGTACTTC
-	TRBV6-1	TRBD2	TRBJ2-2	CASSEGLAGRITGELFF	TGTGCCAGCAGTGAAGGACTAGCGGGGCGGATAACCGGGGAGCTGTTTTTT
-	TRBV28	TRBD1	TRBJ1-5	CASSPYRGGQPQHF	TGTGCCAGCAGTCCCTACAGGGGCGGTCAGCCCCAGCATTTT
-	TRBV6-6	TRBD1	TRBJ2-3	CASSYLGQGLGLLSTDTQYF	TGTGCCAGCAGTTACTTGGGACAGGGCCTAGGACTGCTCAGCACAGATACGCAGTATTTT
-	TRBV19	-	TRBJ2-1	CASTDTILSYNEQFF	TGTGCCAGTACGGACACAATATTATCCTACAATGAGCAGTTCTTC
-	TRBV4-2	TRBD1	TRBJ2-7	CASSQDLSSGQGVSWEDEQYF	TGTGCCAGCAGCCAAGATTTGAGTTCCGGACAGGGGGTTTCCTGGGAGGACGAGCAGTACTTC